This TCR beta chain comes out of a study of human T cells and chemical hapten exposure (dated by TCRdb to the early 2020s). A note on the overall study: For sensitization, 2% DPC in acetone was applied to a roughly 2 cm by roughly 2 cm area of upper inner arm skin. This study followed changes in the peripheral blood TCR repertoire in vivo during primary and secondary sensitization of alopecia patients to the hapten diphenylcyclopropenone (DPC). Patient blood was sampled pre-sensitization (week 0) and at 2, 6 and about 24 weeks after DPC sensitization. Blood for TCR sequencing was provided by twenty-nine alopecia patients at one to four time points (pre-sensitization, 2, 6 and 24 weeks). Patch testing was done on the upper back using Finn chambers containing 0.01% DPC, and results were scored after 6 days according to International Contact Dermatitis Research Group standards. Throughout the study period of 20 to 30 weeks, patients also received therapeutic DPC doses to the scalp every week. Libraries were pooled for sequencing, and per-sample TCR yields varied mainly because of small differences in library volumes within the pool. Alopecia areata with under or over 50% scalp involvement, alopecia totalis and alopecia universalis were represented in the patient cohort, which was mostly female.

The label giving this sample's time point can be read as: patch test 1, 2 weeks after DPC sensitization. The treatment or condition label corresponds to: therapeutic diphenylcyclopropenone sensitization with weekly scalp DPC. At every patch-test visit, the blood draw took place before the patch test was put on. To be eligible, patients had to be aged 18 to 70, diagnosed with alopecia and judged suitable for DPC therapy, while pregnant patients were excluded. Total RNA was extracted from unfractionated whole blood collected in Tempus Blood RNA tubes. Libraries were prepared through RACE. Sequencing took place on a NextSeq 500. Library preparation attached unique molecular identifiers to individual cDNA molecules for quantitative, reproducible TCR counting. For every blood RNA sample, sequencing covered both the TCR alpha and TCR beta chains. In the authors' own workflow: The median number of TCRs per sample was 90,000 to 100,000, ranging from roughly 23,224 to 690,600. The Decombinator software suite was used to annotate the V, J and CDR3 of the TCR reads. For the PS versus PT1 abundance plots, all samples were subsampled to the same number of TCRs (28,000). TCRs were defined as expanded if absent before sensitization and observed at least eight times at the 2-week time point. TCRdb reanalyzed the raw reads on its own, using fastp at Q25 for trimming and MiXCR for clone calling, and kept in-frame beta chains. Entries that share a CDR3 protein sequence are merged under the most common genes and DNA. The V and J calls here are based on TCRdb, not the publication. This sample lists about 99,000 distinct CDR3 sequences; around 12% were detected once. 2% to 2.5% of the sample belongs to the ten largest clones.

Trimming leaves V shorter by 6 bases and J shorter by 3 bases, with the junction holding 4 bases beyond the gene matches. CDR1 and CDR2, per the germline V gene, are MNHEY and SVGEGT. The CDR3 spans 14 residues, from the cysteine through the phenylalanine. Only the CDR3 part of the read is kept: 42 bases, read in frame from the first base. Study-wide conclusions, independent of this receptor: Compared with pre-sensitization or healthy control sets, expanded TCRs formed significantly more large CDR3 similarity clusters, which is consistent with antigen-driven responses. Repeated subsampling changed both the strength of the expansion versus patch-test correlation and the threshold at which that correlation became significant. Because all patients had alopecia, a presumed autoimmune disease, the immune response of the patients might differ from that of healthy individuals. The number of TCRs above 1 in 1000 frequency did not change with DPC sensitization; there was no evidence of global repertoire structure alterations. Patch test score correlated positively with the number of PT1 expanded TCRs, reaching significance at thresholds 8, 16 and 32 but not at 4.

The sample holds many counts of this clonotype. It lacks a known antigen. No base quality information exists; no much larger clone differs at one position. The source is a woman in her 40s with alopecia areata. Some clones in this sample may be carry-over from other donors' samples. This chain joins TRBV6-2 or TRBV6-3 to TRBJ2-7; 11 junctional bases match TRBD1. The sequenced sample was whole blood, obtained in connection with sensitization to the hapten diphenylcyclopropenone (DPC). This receptor carries the CDR3 CASSRTGGDYEQYF. Here is the DNA: TGTGCCAGCAGCCGGACAGGGGGCGACTACGAGCAGTACTTC.